This T cell receptor (beta chain) comes out of a study of siplizumab effects on memory and regulatory T cells. Study-wide points: Memory cells seemed less diverse than naive T cells, which also seemed major contributors to the alloresponse.

Assaying covered about 10^5 TCR templates per sample. The protocol was immunoSEQ multiplex PCR, while the TCRdb copy is restricted to in-frame clones and leaves out a portion. This repertoire shows around 100,000 clones, 85% to 95% found once; its top ten account for roughly 0.62%. Points on this clone: What it binds is not known.

Trimming shortened V by 3 bases and J by 1 base, and 9 bases separated the two germline ends. The CDR3 spans 14 residues. From germline, CDR1 is MNHEY and CDR2 SVGAGI. This sequence originates from a human donor in good health. Input material: Tregs sorted from blood. The chain combines TRBV6-5 with TRBJ1-1; no clear D. CDR3 sequence: CASSYYIGNTEAFF. The DNA of the CDR3 is TGTGCCAGCAGTTATTACATAGGGAACACTGAAGCTTTCTTT.